This entry lists 29 T cell receptor beta chains sequenced from one sample in a study of blood T cell repertoires in COVID-19. Assay used: immunoSEQ multiplex PCR; TCRdb lists only in-frame clones, some missing. The table shows 430,000 or so clones, with around 90% occurring only once. The sample comprised peripheral blood. The receptors here all came from a man aged 18 to 29 with COVID-19, enrolled during active disease.

The chain employs TRBV15 and TRBJ2-1, with 7 positions matching TRBD2. The CDR3 contains 15 residues. The V gene's germline CDR1 is LNHNV and CDR2 YYDKDF (reference sequence). The trim removed 4 bases at V and 7 bases at J, leaving 10 bases unmatched. The CDR3 reads CATSIRDLAANEQFF. The CDR3 nucleotides are TGTGCCACCAGCATCCGGGACCTAGCGGCTAATGAGCAGTTCTTC.

The genes are TRBV25-1 and TRBJ1-6; D unresolved. This CDR3 region has 14 residues. V was cut by 3 bases and J by 7 bases, with 10 bases left in between. The V gene's germline CDR1 is MGHDK and CDR2 SYGVNS. The CDR3 loop is CASSDRLINSPLHF. The CDR3 DNA follows: TGTGCCAGCAGTGACCGACTGATAAATTCACCCCTCCACTTT.

The rearrangement joins TRBV2 to TRBJ2-1; weak D call: TRBD2 (6 bases). V dropped 3 bases and J dropped 5 bases, with 11 bases sitting between them. The CDR3 consists of 14 residues. Looked up from germline, CDR1 is SNHLY and CDR2 is FYNNEI. CDR3 in DNA: TGTGCCAGCAGTGACGACCCGGGGGACAATGAGCAGTTCTTC. This codes for CASSDDPGDNEQFF. The whole variable domain, filled in from reference TRBV2 and TRBJ2-1, reads EPEVTQTPSHQVTQMGQEVILRCVPISNHLYFYWYRQILGQKVEFLVSFYNNEISEKSEIFDDQFSVERPDGSNFTLKIRSTKLEDSAMYFCASSDDPGDNEQFFGPGTRLTVL.

In its sample, this clone was seen once. The chain carries TRBV5-4 and TRBJ1-1, with D maybe TRBD1 (5 bases). There are 14 residues in the CDR3. Germline V CDR1 and CDR2: SGHNT, YYREEE (reference sequence). V lost 4 bases, J lost 5 bases, and 15 bases lay in between. This chain's CDR3 is CASSQNQGYTEAFF. The DNA of the CDR3 is TGTGCCAGCAGCCAAAATCAGGGTTATACTGAAGCTTTCTTT.

This clone was picked up a small number of times. The chain carries TRBV19 and TRBJ2-2; a possible D gene is TRBD2 (6 bases). This CDR3 has 15 residues. V dropped 4 bases and J dropped 5 bases, with 14 bases sitting between them. Looked up from germline, CDR1 is LNHDA and CDR2 is SQIVND (reference sequence). The CDR3 bases are TGTGCCAGTAGTACCGCGGGACGGATAACCGGGGAGCTGTTTTTT. Its protein product is CASSTAGRITGELFF.

V usage is TRBV9 and J usage is TRBJ2-3, with 7 bases lining up with TRBD2. The germline V gene encodes CDR1 SGDLS and CDR2 YYNGEE. The CDR3 loop spans 16 amino acids. Trimming at V came to 4 bases and at J to 0 bases, leaving 8 bases not matched to a gene. The DNA of the CDR3 is TGTGCCAGCAGCTCCCGTGGTAGCGGGAGCACAGATACGCAGTATTTT. Translation gives CASSSRGSGSTDTQYF.

The chain carries TRBV18 and TRBJ1-5, with TRBD1 matching 8 bases. After removal of 4 bases from V and 5 bases from J, the junction contained 4 bases not matched to a gene. Germline lookup yields CDR1 KGHSH and CDR2 LQKENI. The CDR3 has 14 amino acids. Here the CDR3 DNA reads TGTGCCAGCTCACGAGACAGGGGTGATCAGCCCCAGCATTTT. Its translation: CASSRDRGDQPQHF.

The rearrangement joins TRBV7-8 to TRBJ2-5, with D perhaps matching TRBD2 (6 bases). Trimming shortened V by 5 bases and J by 8 bases, and 24 bases separated the two germline ends. Germline V gene data show CDR1 as SGHVS and CDR2 as FQNEAQ. CDR3 size: 16 residues. The CDR3 loop reads CASSPEAGTPGITQYF. CDR3 DNA: TGTGCCAGCAGCCCCGAAGCCGGGACTCCGGGTATAACCCAGTACTTC.

In DNA form, the CDR3 reads TGCGCCAGCAGCTTGCCAGAGGGGGTTGGTGAGCAGTACTTC. Residues: CASSLPEGVGEQYF. The V and J genes are TRBV5-1 and TRBJ2-7; D perhaps matches TRBD1 (6 bases). This CDR3 contains 14 residues. CDR1 is SGHRS and CDR2 is YFSETQ in the germline V gene. V lost 1 base to trimming and J lost 7 bases, with 15 bases between them.

This chain uses TRBV19 with TRBJ1-1, with a weak D call TRBD1 (5 bases). Trimming removed 1 base from V and 1 base from J, with 10 bases in between. Germline values: CDR1 LNHDA, CDR2 SQIVND (reference sequence). This CDR3 is 15 amino acids long. In nucleotides, the CDR3 is TGTGCCAGTAGTATAGGGGGCAGACAGAACACTGAAGCTTTCTTT. Translation: CASSIGGRQNTEAFF.

In regard to this clone: The same CDR3 can be traced to other DNA sequences in this sample. V is TRBV6-4 and J is TRBJ1-1; TRBD1 is a possible D gene (5 bases). Trimming left V 6 bases short and J 1 base short, with 9 bases between. This CDR3 is built from 13 residues. CDR1 MRHNA and CDR2 SNTAGT come from the germline V gene. For the CDR3, the DNA is TGTGCCAGCAGCCTCACAGGGAACACTGAAGCTTTCTTT. This translates into CASSLTGNTEAFF.

This clone appeared once. CDR3 loop: CASIGTLFTDTQYF. The CDR3 DNA reads TGTGCCAGCATCGGGACTCTTTTCACAGATACGCAGTATTTT. The rearrangement uses TRBV6-5 and TRBJ2-3; D may be TRBD2 (6 bases). V was pared by 7 bases and J by 2 bases, with 13 bases between. The germline CDR1 and CDR2 sequences are MNHEY and SVGAGI. This CDR3 is 14 amino acids long.

The chain couples TRBV29-1 to TRBJ2-2; D might be TRBD2 (6 bases). The V gene lost 4 bases and the J gene lost 3 bases, with 9 bases spanning the gap. The CDR3 spans 13 residues. The germline CDR1 and CDR2 sequences are SQVTM and ANQGSEA. The CDR3 loop is CSVVTRDTGELFF. In nucleotides, the CDR3 is TGCAGCGTTGTGACTAGAGACACCGGGGAGCTGTTTTTT.

V gene TRBV5-4 combines with J gene TRBJ1-1; 8 bases agree with TRBD1. The J segment lost 4 bases and the V segment lost 4 bases, leaving 3 bases of the junction unmatched. The CDR3 covers 13 residues. In germline, CDR1 is SGHNT, CDR2 YYREEE (reference sequence). CDR3 nucleotide sequence: TGTGCCAGCAGCGTACAGGGGGGCACTGAAGCTTTCTTT. This encodes CASSVQGGTEAFF.

This clone was seen just once. The chain employs TRBV21-1 and TRBJ1-1. TRBV21-1 is tagged as a pseudogene. This CDR3 region has 14 residues. For the CDR3, the DNA is TGTGCCAGCAGCAAATATGGAGGGAACACTGAAGCTTTCTTT. Translation: CASSKYGGNTEAFF.

The rearrangement links TRBV21-1 to TRBJ2-7; TRBD2, the table's D call, was not compared with the DNA. TRBV21-1 is designated a pseudogene. The CDR3 sequence is 16 residues long. The DNA of the CDR3 is TGTGCCAGCAGCGCTCCAAGGCGGCCGTTTCTCTACGAGCAGTACTTC. Translation gives CASSAPRRPFLYEQYF.

The genes are TRBV5-5 and TRBJ2-7; TRBD1 matches at 11 bases. This CDR3 contains 15 residues. V was clipped by 3 bases and J by 2 bases; unmatched bases: 4. Germline CDR1 SGHKS, CDR2 YYEKEE (reference sequence). The CDR3 reads CASSWGQGETYEQYF. In DNA, the CDR3 is TGTGCCAGCAGCTGGGGACAGGGGGAAACCTACGAGCAGTACTTC.

This chain connects TRBV20-1 to TRBJ1-5, with D tentatively TRBD1 (6 bases). Per germline, CDR1 DFQATT and CDR2 SNEGSKA (reference sequence). The V end lost 3 bases, the J end lost 0 bases, and 15 bases lay between the germline ends. The CDR3 totals 16 residues. This chain's CDR3 is CSASPKGHYSNQPQHF. CDR3 nucleotides: TGCAGTGCTAGTCCTAAGGGACACTATAGCAATCAGCCCCAGCATTTT.

V is TRBV19 and J is TRBJ1-6; 7 bases align to TRBD1. CDR3 length equals 15 residues. Germline loops: CDR1 LNHDA, CDR2 SQIVND (reference sequence). V was clipped by 6 bases and J by 3 bases; unmatched bases: 5. This CDR3 is CASREGAHYNSPLHF. In DNA, the CDR3 is TGTGCCAGTAGGGAGGGGGCACACTATAATTCACCCCTCCACTTT.

V usage is TRBV11-3 and J usage is TRBJ2-2; 8 nucleotides line up with TRBD1. Germline V gives CDR1 SGHNT, CDR2 YENEEA. Trimming cost V 1 base and J 4 bases; bases outside gene matches: 5. The CDR3 has 16 residues. CDR3 loop: CASSLGQGRPTGELFF. CDR3 DNA: TGTGCCAGCAGCTTAGGACAGGGGAGGCCCACCGGGGAGCTGTTTTTT.

This clone was recorded a few times. The chain recombines TRBV20-1 with TRBJ1-4; possible D gene TRBD1, 5 bases. The CDR3 covers 13 residues. Germline V CDR1 and CDR2: DFQATT, SNEGSKA (reference sequence). Trimming took 4 bases from V and 8 from J, leaving 14 bases between them. The CDR3: CSATEGSREKLFF. The CDR3 DNA reads as TGCAGTGCTACTGAGGGGAGTAGGGAAAAACTGTTTTTT.

Here the CDR3 reads CASSASGTETQYF. CDR3 sequence (DNA): TGTGCCAGCAGCGCTAGCGGGACTGAGACCCAGTACTTC. The genes are TRBV7-9 and TRBJ2-5, with TRBD2 matching 9 bases. The CDR3 extends over 13 amino acids. Trimming at V came to 5 bases and at J to 5 bases, leaving 3 bases not matched to a gene. CDR1 and CDR2 from the germline V gene are SEHNR and FQNEAQ (reference sequence).

This sequence joins TRBV7-8 and TRBJ2-7; D might be TRBD1 (6 bases). The germline gives CDR1 SGHVS, CDR2 FQNEAQ. Trimming took 4 bases from V and 0 from J, leaving 16 bases between them. There are 16 residues in the CDR3. The CDR3 region is CASSSPGQSPSYEQYF. Here the CDR3 DNA reads TGTGCCAGCAGCTCACCTGGACAGTCCCCCTCCTACGAGCAGTACTTC.

The genes are TRBV12-5 and TRBJ2-3; perhaps TRBD1 as D (5 bases). The CDR3 is 15 amino acids. The V and J ends lost 4 bases and 0 bases respectively, with 11 bases between them. CDR1 LGHNT and CDR2 FRNRAP come from the germline V gene. The CDR3 DNA is TGTGCTAGTGGTTGGGGCTATGGAAGCACAGATACGCAGTATTTT. Translating gives CASGWGYGSTDTQYF.

A single count supports this clone. This chain joins TRBV21-1 and TRBJ1-5; the table's D gene call, TRBD1, was not cross checked with the DNA. TRBV21-1 represents a pseudogene. The CDR3 covers 17 residues. The CDR3 DNA follows: TGTGCCAGCAGCAAAAGGGCATCAGGGGCGAGCAATCAGCCCCAGCATTTT. Its translation is CASSKRASGASNQPQHF.

The rearrangement links TRBV4-1 to TRBJ2-1, with 9 nucleotides matching TRBD2. The CDR3 loop spans 15 amino acids. V gave up 4 bases and J gave up 6 bases; unmatched junction bases: 7. The germline V gene has CDR1 MGHRA and CDR2 YSYEKL. The CDR3 DNA reads as TGCGCCAGCAGCCGAAACCTAGCGGGACCCAATGAGCAGTTCTTC. It is translated as CASSRNLAGPNEQFF.

This chain links TRBV2 with TRBJ2-1; TRBD1 might be the D (6 bases). The V and J ends lost 10 bases and 0 bases respectively, with 13 bases between them. The CDR3 is 14 residues long. Germline CDR1 is SNHLY and CDR2 is FYNNEI. The chain's CDR3 is CATKEDSSYNEQFF. The CDR3 region has the DNA TGTGCCACCAAAGAGGACAGCTCCTACAATGAGCAGTTCTTC.

This clone was seen once. The chain links TRBV3-1 (or the pseudogene TRBV3-2) to TRBJ2-7, with TRBD1 matching over 8 bases. The CDR3 spans 16 residues. The germline gives CDR1 LGHDT, CDR2 YNNKEL (reference sequence). The V and J ends lost 0 bases and 4 bases, in that order; junction bases with no gene match: 8. The CDR3 is CASSQDERTGTYEQYF. CDR3 DNA: TGTGCCAGCAGCCAAGATGAGAGGACAGGGACGTACGAGCAGTACTTC.

J is TRBJ2-5 and V is TRBV18; 8 bases line up with TRBD1. Germline V lookup: CDR1 KGHSH, CDR2 LQKENI. The CDR3 extends over 14 amino acids. After removal of 6 bases from V and 2 bases from J, the junction contained 5 bases not matched to a gene. The CDR3: CASSRGQGQETQYF. The CDR3 region has the DNA TGTGCCAGCTCTCGCGGACAGGGTCAAGAGACCCAGTACTTC.